This TCR beta chain was profiled in a study of blood T cell repertoires in COVID-19. Study summary: Collection of acute and convalescent COVID-19 samples took place in the United States, Italy and Spain. PBMCs, B-cell-depleted T cells, or T cells were the source of the cDNA or gDNA that made up the material.

Patients in Seattle were enrolled during active infection, then followed longitudinally. Germline V gene data show CDR1 as MNHEY and CDR2 as SVGAGI. The CDR3 length is 15 residues. Trimming took off 4 bases at V and 4 bases at J, with 16 bases between the two ends. Source study methods: It was from reference gene primer amplification that nucleated cell counts were estimated. Only in-frame clones appear in the TCRdb table, and some are missing; sequencing was by immunoSEQ multiplex PCR. Clone size and the V and J calls come from that table; the DNA yielded D and trimming. This table holds 250,000 to 300,000 clones, about 88% found once.

The sequencing sample was made of peripheral blood. This chain links TRBV6-5 with TRBJ1-2; tentative D call: TRBD1 (5 bases). The sequence came from a woman between 70 and 85 years old with COVID-19, enrolled during active disease. This chain's CDR3 is CASSSSGGIAYGYTF. The CDR3 DNA sequence: TGTGCCAGCAGTTCTAGTGGGGGGATAGCCTATGGCTACACCTTC.